These 27 T cell receptor beta chains originate from one sample sequenced in a study of neurological immune-mediated disorders. TCRdb itself ran the 5' RACE reads through MiXCR, one entry per CDR3 protein. The sample holds about 50,000 distinct CDR3 sequences; around 1.9% are singletons and the top ten take approximately 2.1%. The sequenced sample consisted of PBMCs. The receptor source for this set is a woman aged 40 to 55 with multiple sclerosis.

This clonotype was detected many times. The chain employs TRBV5-1 and TRBJ1-1; 11 bases are a match to TRBD1. Germline V CDR1 and CDR2: SGHRS, YFSETQ. The CDR3 spans 14 residues. With 4 bases clipped from V and 4 bases from J, the junction kept 3 bases outside the gene matches. CDR3 nucleotides: TGCGCCAGCAGCACCGGGACAGGGGGCACTGAAGCTTTCTTT. It specifies CASSTGTGGTEAFF.

This clonotype was observed many times. This chain joins TRBV3-1 and TRBJ1-3; unclear D gene. The CDR3 has 14 residues. Germline V gene sequence: CDR1 LGHDT, CDR2 YNNKEL (reference sequence). The ends were cut back, 1 base at V and 2 bases at J, with 6 bases in the middle. CDR3 bases: TGTGCCAGCAGCCAAGGGACGGCTGGAAACACCATATATTTT. It yields the protein CASSQGTAGNTIYF.

This clonotype came up many times. This chain connects TRBV7-9 to TRBJ2-2; 9 positions agree with TRBD1. Per the germline V gene, CDR1 is SEHNR and CDR2 is FQNEAQ (reference sequence). CDR3 length equals 15 residues. Unmatched junction bases numbered 4, after V lost 3 bases and J lost 5 bases. CDR3 sequence reads: CASSFGTGFTGELFF. The CDR3 DNA follows: TGTGCCAGCAGCTTCGGGACAGGGTTTACCGGGGAGCTGTTTTTT.

The chain is built from TRBV7-8 and TRBJ1-1; D not certain. This CDR3 region has 15 residues. V lost 5 bases to trimming and J lost 4 bases, with 17 bases between them. Germline-derived CDR1 and CDR2 are SGHVS and FQNEAQ. Here the CDR3 DNA reads TGTGCCAGCAGCCAAACGGTGGTAGTGGGCACTGAAGCTTTCTTT. This gives the protein CASSQTVVVGTEAFF.

This clonotype was seen ten or more times. V usage is TRBV7-9 and J usage is TRBJ1-5, with D possibly TRBD1 on 5 matching bases. Trimming left V 0 bases short and J 8 bases short, with 8 bases between. The CDR3 sequence is 13 residues long. In germline, CDR1 is SEHNR, CDR2 FQNEAQ (reference sequence). The CDR3 region has the DNA TGTGCCAGCAGCTTAGCGCTGGGGGAGCCCCAGCATTTT. Translation: CASSLALGEPQHF.

This clonotype has ten or more counts. The chain uses TRBV14 and TRBJ1-5; unclear D gene. The germline V gene encodes CDR1 SGHDN and CDR2 FVKESK. V lost 1 base and J lost 4, with 5 bases in between. The CDR3 consists of 13 residues. The CDR3 sequence: CASSQGFNQPQHF. The CDR3 DNA reads as TGTGCCAGCAGCCAAGGTTTTAATCAGCCCCAGCATTTT.

This clonotype was picked up many times. V usage is TRBV5-5 and J usage is TRBJ2-7, with a weak D call TRBD1 (5 bases). Deletions cut 2 bases from V and 6 bases from J, with 9 bases between. The germline V gene has CDR1 SGHKS and CDR2 YYEKEE (reference sequence). This CDR3 has 12 amino acids. The CDR3 DNA follows: TGTGCCAGCAGCTTTTGGGGCCGCGAGCAGTACTTC. Its translation: CASSFWGREQYF.

Ten or more counts support this clonotype. The V call is TRBV10-3, the J call TRBJ2-7, with D uncertain. The V gene lost 0 bases and the J gene lost 6 bases, with 3 bases spanning the gap. The CDR3 is made up of 11 amino acids. Per the germline V gene, CDR1 is ENHRY and CDR2 is SYGVKD. The DNA of the CDR3 is TGTGCCATCAGTGAGTCGGCCGAGCAGTACTTC. Residues: CAISESAEQYF.

This clonotype was observed many times. V gene TRBV20-1 combines with J gene TRBJ1-6; 9 bases match TRBD1. The CDR3 is 14 amino acids. The J segment lost 9 bases and the V segment lost 3 bases, leaving 6 bases of the junction unmatched. The V gene's germline CDR1 is DFQATT and CDR2 SNEGSKA (reference sequence). The chain's CDR3 is CSARDRGEGSPLHF. DNA of the CDR3: TGCAGTGCTAGGGACAGGGGAGAAGGTTCACCCCTCCACTTT.

Ten or more counts support this clonotype. The rearrangement uses TRBV7-9 and TRBJ1-5; no clear D gene. The CDR3 extends over 13 amino acids. V was trimmed by 1 base and J by 7 bases, leaving 8 bases between them. Looked up from germline, CDR1 is SEHNR and CDR2 is FQNEAQ (reference sequence). As DNA, the CDR3 is TGTGCCAGCAGCTTAGGGGATCGACAGCCCCAGCATTTT. Its protein product is CASSLGDRQPQHF.

This clonotype occurred many times. The chain's CDR3 is CSASYAGAKTNQPQHF. In DNA form, the CDR3 reads TGCAGTGCTAGTTACGCGGGGGCGAAGACCAATCAGCCCCAGCATTTT. The genes are TRBV20-1 and TRBJ1-5; weak D call: TRBD1 (6 bases). The V and J ends lost 3 bases and 3 bases respectively, with 18 bases between them. The CDR3 has 16 amino acids. Per germline, CDR1 DFQATT and CDR2 SNEGSKA (reference sequence).

This clonotype was detected many times. The chain recombines TRBV5-1 with TRBJ1-1; D is perhaps TRBD1 (6 bases). The germline CDR1 and CDR2 sequences are SGHRS and YFSETQ. Trimming removed 4 bases from V and 1 base from J, with 14 bases in between. The CDR3 is 15 amino acids. The CDR3 DNA is TGCGCCAGCAGCCCAGGGGAAGGGAGGAACACTGAAGCTTTCTTT. It encodes CASSPGEGRNTEAFF.

This clonotype was seen more than once but under ten times. The V gene is TRBV9, the J gene TRBJ1-3; D is undetermined. The germline V and J ends were trimmed by 8 bases and 4 bases, with 13 bases remaining between them. CDR1 and CDR2 from the germline V gene are SGDLS and YYNGEE. The CDR3 contains 13 residues. The CDR3 is CASKGSGGNTIYF. As DNA, the CDR3 is TGTGCCAGTAAGGGCTCGGGGGGAAACACCATATATTTT. The variable domain in full, completed from reference TRBV9 and TRBJ1-3, reads DSGVTQTPKHLITATGQRVTLRCSPRSGDLSVYWYQQSLDQGLQFLIQYYNGEERAKGNILERFSAQQFPDLHSELNLSSLELGDSALYFCASKGSGGNTIYFGEGSWLTVV.

This clonotype was seen ten or more times. The chain joins TRBV7-8 to TRBJ1-5; D is ambiguous. Per germline, CDR1 SGHVS and CDR2 FQNEAQ. This CDR3 spans 13 amino acids. Trimming left V 2 bases short and J 5 bases short, with 7 bases between. The CDR3 coding sequence is TGTGCCAGCAGCTTAAGCGATTATCAGCCCCAGCATTTT. This codes for CASSLSDYQPQHF. The whole variable domain, filled in from reference TRBV7-8 and TRBJ1-5, reads GAGVSQSPRYKVAKRGQDVALRCDPISGHVSLFWYQQALGQGPEFLTYFQNEAQLDKSGLPSDRFFAERPEGSVSTLKIQRTQQEDSAVYLCASSLSDYQPQHFGDGTRLSIL.

This clonotype was counted a single time. This chain connects TRBV5-1 to TRBJ2-1; D not resolved. Trimming pared 0 bases from V and 4 bases from J, leaving 20 bases between. The CDR3 covers 18 residues. From germline, CDR1 is SGHRS and CDR2 YFSETQ. The CDR3 spells CASSLVARIGTRYNEQFF. CDR3 in DNA: TGCGCCAGCAGCTTGGTGGCCCGCATAGGTACGAGGTACAATGAGCAGTTCTTC.

This clonotype has a count of ten or more. This chain uses TRBV20-1 with TRBJ2-7; D tentatively fits TRBD1 or TRBD2 (6 bases each). Germline lookup yields CDR1 DFQATT and CDR2 SNEGSKA (reference sequence). With 6 bases removed from V and 6 bases from J, the gap between germline ends came to 21 bases. The CDR3 covers 14 residues. CDR3 nucleotide sequence: TGCAGTGCCGCCGGCCCCAGGGGAGGATTCGAGCAGTACTTC. It yields the protein CSAAGPRGGFEQYF.

This clonotype was counted ten times or more. This chain joins TRBV20-1 and TRBJ1-1; no firm D call. V gave up 3 bases and J gave up 5 bases, with 13 bases separating them. Germline CDR1 DFQATT, CDR2 SNEGSKA (reference sequence). This CDR3 spans 13 amino acids. The CDR3 coding sequence is TGCAGTGCTAGCCCCTACGGGAGAACTGAAGCTTTCTTT. It translates to CSASPYGRTEAFF.

This clonotype turned up a few times. V is TRBV20-1 and J is TRBJ2-3, with TRBD1 matching over 9 bases. This CDR3 is 15 amino acids long. J was trimmed by 4 bases and V by 3 bases; bases with no gene match: 8. Per the germline V gene, CDR1 is DFQATT and CDR2 is SNEGSKA (reference sequence). The CDR3 is CSASQTGGRADTQYF. CDR3 sequence (DNA): TGCAGTGCTAGCCAGACAGGGGGGAGGGCAGATACGCAGTATTTT.

This clonotype was detected ten times or more. The rearrangement uses TRBV7-9 and TRBJ1-5; D unresolved. Germline CDR1 reads SEHNR; CDR2 reads FQNEAQ (reference sequence). V gave up 3 bases and J gave up 0 bases, with 9 bases separating them. This CDR3 is built from 15 residues. CDR3 region: CASSFPTYSNQPQHF. In DNA, the CDR3 is TGTGCCAGCAGCTTCCCGACATATAGCAATCAGCCCCAGCATTTT. The full variable domain, in which reference TRBV7-9 and TRBJ1-5 provide the parts outside the CDR3, is DTGVSQNPRHKITKRGQNVTFRCDPISEHNRLYWYRQTLGQGPEFLTYFQNEAQLEKSRLLSDRFSAERPKGSFSTLEIQRTEQGDSAMYLCASSFPTYSNQPQHFGDGTRLSIL.

In its sample, this clonotype was seen many times. This rearrangement joins TRBV9 to TRBJ2-3; 11 bases are a match to TRBD2. Germline trimming cut 3 bases from V and 4 bases from J; bases unmatched to any gene: 7. The CDR3 covers 16 residues. Germline CDR1 and CDR2: SGDLS and YYNGEE. The CDR3 DNA reads as TGTGCCAGCAGCGCCTCGGGACTAGCGGCCCCAGATACGCAGTATTTT. Translated, it gives CASSASGLAAPDTQYF. Looking up the rest from reference TRBV9 and TRBJ2-3 gives the full variable domain: DSGVTQTPKHLITATGQRVTLRCSPRSGDLSVYWYQQSLDQGLQFLIQYYNGEERAKGNILERFSAQQFPDLHSELNLSSLELGDSALYFCASSASGLAAPDTQYFGPGTRLTVL.

This clonotype was detected many times. The CDR3 DNA reads TGCGCCAGCAGCTTGGGATCCCCATCTCTTACCCCTTACGAGCAGTACTTC. Protein product: CASSLGSPSLTPYEQYF. The chain has TRBV5-1 and TRBJ2-7; D remains unclear. The CDR3 is made up of 17 amino acids. The V gene lost 0 bases and the J gene lost 4 bases, with 20 bases spanning the gap. Germline V gives CDR1 SGHRS, CDR2 YFSETQ.

This clonotype was seen repeatedly, ten times or more. This chain uses TRBV5-1 with TRBJ2-7; D perhaps matches TRBD2 (5 bases). Trimming left V 4 bases short and J 0 bases short, with 14 bases between. This CDR3 has 15 residues. In germline, CDR1 is SGHRS, CDR2 YFSETQ. The CDR3 loop reads CASSVRGSSSYEQYF. The CDR3 DNA reads TGCGCCAGCAGCGTCCGGGGTTCTAGCTCCTACGAGCAGTACTTC.

The table lists this clonotype with many counts. The CDR3 coding sequence is TGTGCCAGCAAAGACACTGCTCGAGGCTATGGCTACACCTTC. Translation: CASKDTARGYGYTF. This chain links TRBV12-3 or TRBV12-4 with TRBJ1-2, with unresolved D. Trimming stripped 7 bases from V and 4 bases from J, with 16 bases between. This CDR3 is 14 amino acids long.

This clonotype was found many times. The rearrangement joins TRBV29-1 to TRBJ1-1, with a tentative D call TRBD1 (6 bases). With 6 bases removed from V and 7 bases from J, the gap between germline ends came to 21 bases. Germline CDR1 is SQVTM and CDR2 is ANQGSEA. The CDR3 runs to 14 residues. The CDR3, as DNA: TGCAGCGTGGCAGGGGAGAGCGGGAGTATTGAAGCTTTCTTT. Translated: CSVAGESGSIEAFF.

This clonotype was picked up many times. V usage is TRBV6-2 or TRBV6-3 and J usage is TRBJ1-5; TRBD1 might be the D (6 bases). CDR3 length: 15 amino acids. Trimming took 0 bases from V and 3 from J, leaving 9 bases between them. Germline lookup yields CDR1 MNHEY and CDR2 SVGEGT. The CDR3 protein is CASSYSGQNNQPQHF. CDR3 bases: TGTGCCAGCAGTTACTCTGGACAGAACAATCAGCCCCAGCATTTT.

The sample holds many counts of this clonotype. This sequence joins TRBV10-3 and TRBJ2-1; D may be TRBD1 (5 bases). The CDR3 consists of 14 residues. Germline assignment: CDR1 ENHRY and CDR2 SYGVKD. The V end lost 0 bases, the J end lost 4 bases, and 7 bases lay between the germline ends. The CDR3 DNA follows: TGTGCCATCAGTGAGTCACCAGGGTACAATGAGCAGTTCTTC. The encoded protein is CAISESPGYNEQFF.

This clonotype appeared many times. The chain links TRBV29-1 to TRBJ2-3; D remains ambiguous. The CDR3 loop spans 13 amino acids. The V end was cut by 7 bases, the J end by 0 bases, with 11 bases between. CDR1 is SQVTM, CDR2 ANQGSEA, per germline. DNA for the CDR3: TGCAGCGGGCAGGCGGCTAGCACAGATACGCAGTATTTT. It specifies CSGQAASTDTQYF.